The 3 T cell receptor beta chains given below trace back to one sample, sequenced in a study of breast tumors, draining lymph nodes, adjacent tissues. Breast cancer patients provided tissue from their axillary draining lymph nodes. In TCRdb, the multiplex PCR reads were re-called with MiXCR into one record per CDR3 protein. In the table there are fewer than 300,000 distinct CDR3 sequences, 32% of which are singletons. Specimen: axillary lymph node tissue. The origin of the receptors is a female donor with breast cancer. Some clones in this sample may be carry-over from other donors' samples.

This clonotype showed up many times. The chain uses TRBV9 and TRBJ1-2, with D possibly TRBD1 on 5 matching bases. This CDR3 has 13 amino acids. Germline V gene lookup returns CDR1 SGDLS and CDR2 YYNGEE. The V gene lost 5 bases and the J gene lost 3 bases, with 11 bases spanning the gap. CDR3 bases: TGTGCCAGCAGTACCGACAGTGACTATGGCTACACCTTC. The encoded protein is CASSTDSDYGYTF.

This clonotype was seen repeatedly, ten times or more. The V and J genes are TRBV6-4 and TRBJ2-1; D remains ambiguous. The CDR3 covers 14 residues. The V end was cut by 3 bases, the J end by 5 bases, with 11 bases between. Germline-derived CDR1 and CDR2 are MRHNA and SNTAGT. CDR3 sequence reads: CASSEQPTHNEQFF. DNA for the CDR3: TGTGCCAGCAGTGAACAGCCTACCCACAATGAGCAGTTCTTC.

This clonotype was seen ten or more times. The chain carries TRBV25-1 and TRBJ2-7; D unclear. The germline V gene encodes CDR1 MGHDK and CDR2 SYGVNS. The V end lost 2 bases, the J end lost 3 bases, and 2 bases lay between the germline ends. The CDR3 is made up of 11 amino acids. CDR3 in amino acids: CASSEIYEQYF. In nucleotides, the CDR3 is TGTGCCAGCAGTGAAATCTACGAGCAGTACTTC.